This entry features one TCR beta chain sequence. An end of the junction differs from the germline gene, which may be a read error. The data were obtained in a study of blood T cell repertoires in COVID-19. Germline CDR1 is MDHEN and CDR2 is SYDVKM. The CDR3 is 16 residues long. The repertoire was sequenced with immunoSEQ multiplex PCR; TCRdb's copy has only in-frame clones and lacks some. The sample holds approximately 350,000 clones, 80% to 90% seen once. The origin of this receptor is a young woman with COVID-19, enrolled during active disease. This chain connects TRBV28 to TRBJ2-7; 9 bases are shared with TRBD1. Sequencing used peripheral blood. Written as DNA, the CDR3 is TGTGCCAGCAGGATACGGGACAGGGCCCGGGATGTGTATGCGCACTTC. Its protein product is CASRIRDRARDVYAHF.